These T cell receptor beta chains were read from a single sample in a study of beta chain features in type 1 diabetes. Sequencing used immunoSEQ multiplex PCR; TCRdb keeps in-frame clones, though not all of them. Of roughly 150,000 clones in the sample, around 63% were seen once. The source material was naive CD4+ T cells from blood. The receptor source for this set is a man aged 25-45 years with type 1 diabetes. Each CDR3 is given with its conserved first and last residue. A D gene is named only where the DNA matches it firmly. Only some rows state a clone size, as once, few, many or a class for expanded clones.

d_gene	v_gene	abundance	j_gene	CDR3aa	CDR3nt
-	TRBV10-2	-	TRBJ2-5	CASSEAAGSQYF	TGCGCCAGCAGTGAGGCCGCGGGGTCCCAGTACTTC
-	TRBV5-1	few	TRBJ2-7	CASSLDGSGYEQYF	TGCGCCAGCAGCTTGGACGGGTCCGGGTACGAGCAGTACTTC
TRBD2	TRBV29-1	-	TRBJ2-7	CSVEDQREEQYF	TGCAGCGTTGAAGATCAGCGGGAAGAGCAGTACTTC
-	TRBV7-2	-	TRBJ2-1	CASSSPGGHNEQFF	TGTGCCAGCAGCTCCCCGGGGGGCCATAATGAGCAGTTCTTC
-	TRBV30	-	TRBJ1-1	CAWSLNWVTEAFF	TGTGCCTGGAGCCTAAATTGGGTCACTGAAGCTTTCTTT
-	TRBV7-9	few	TRBJ2-7	CASSGADEQYF	TGTGCCAGCAGCGGGGCGGACGAGCAGTACTTC
-	TRBV9	-	TRBJ1-1	CASSVVMNTEAFF	TGTGCCAGCAGCGTAGTCATGAACACTGAAGCTTTCTTT
-	TRBV5-1	-	TRBJ2-1	CASNRQAGSAYNEQFF	TGCGCCAGCAACAGGCAGGCCGGGTCCGCCTACAATGAGCAGTTCTTC
-	TRBV19	few	TRBJ2-3	CASTFGGGTDTQYF	TGTGCCAGTACCTTCGGGGGTGGCACAGATACGCAGTATTTT
-	TRBV29-1	-	TRBJ2-3	CSVESRSNLRGGTDTQYF	TGCAGCGTTGAGTCGCGTAGCAACCTCAGGGGGGGCACAGATACGCAGTATTTT
-	TRBV7-9	few	TRBJ2-7	CASTPGDTYEQYF	TGTGCCAGCACCCCAGGGGATACCTACGAGCAGTACTTC
TRBD2	TRBV11-2	-	TRBJ2-5	CASSLDLRVAGQETQYF	TGTGCCAGCAGCTTAGATCTCAGGGTAGCGGGGCAAGAGACCCAGTACTTC
TRBD2	TRBV30	-	TRBJ2-3	CAWSVVGLAGKSTDTQYF	TGTGCCTGGAGTGTAGTCGGGCTAGCGGGGAAGAGCACAGATACGCAGTATTTT
TRBD2	TRBV10-3	-	TRBJ2-1	CAISESPGGHYNEQFF	TGTGCCATCAGTGAGTCCCCGGGGGGGCATTACAATGAGCAGTTCTTC
TRBD2	TRBV29-1	once	TRBJ2-3	CSVEGLAGIFHSSTDTQYF	TGCAGCGTTGAAGGACTAGCGGGCATATTTCACTCTAGCACAGATACGCAGTATTTT
-	TRBV4-1	once	TRBJ1-2	CASSQALQDNYGYTF	TGCGCCAGCAGCCAAGCTTTACAGGATAACTATGGCTACACCTTC
-	TRBV29-1	-	TRBJ2-6	CSVHAERGQDGANVLTF	TGCAGCGTACACGCAGAACGGGGGCAAGATGGGGCCAACGTCCTGACTTTC
TRBD1	TRBV28	-	TRBJ1-1	CASSSYRGLVEAFF	TGTGCCAGCAGTTCCTACAGGGGGCTTGTTGAAGCTTTCTTT
-	TRBV5-1	-	TRBJ2-3	CASGGTGQDTQYF	TGCGCCAGCGGAGGGACGGGGCAGGATACGCAGTATTTT
TRBD1	TRBV28	few	TRBJ2-7	CASSSAGQASYEQYF	TGTGCCAGCAGTTCGGCGGGACAGGCGAGCTACGAGCAGTACTTC
-	TRBV6-5	-	TRBJ2-3	CASAAWGSTDTQYF	TGTGCCAGCGCGGCGTGGGGAAGCACAGATACGCAGTATTTT
-	TRBV30	few	TRBJ2-3	CAWSRGYEDTQYF	TGTGCCTGGTCAAGGGGCTATGAAGATACGCAGTATTTT
-	TRBV29-1	-	TRBJ1-4	CSVYNNEKLFF	TGCAGCGTTTATAACAATGAAAAACTGTTTTTT
TRBD1	TRBV5-1	-	TRBJ2-3	CASSLAATGDSTDTQYF	TGCGCCAGCAGCTTGGCCGCGACAGGGGACTCCACAGATACGCAGTATTTT
-	TRBV7-2	-	TRBJ2-5	CASSSTGDRGTQYF	TGTGCCAGCAGCTCAACAGGAGACCGGGGGACCCAGTACTTC
TRBD2	TRBV7-9	few	TRBJ2-3	CASSSLLAGGSTDTQYF	TGTGCCAGCAGCTCGTTACTAGCGGGGGGAAGCACAGATACGCAGTATTTT
TRBD2	TRBV4-3	few	TRBJ2-1	CASSQDHSGGEQFF	TGCGCCAGCAGCCAAGATCATAGCGGGGGTGAGCAGTTCTTC
-	TRBV10-3	-	TRBJ1-6	CAINGDNSPLHF	TGTGCCATCAACGGAGATAATTCACCCCTCCACTTT
-	TRBV5-1	-	TRBJ2-6	CASSFLSGANVLTF	TGCGCCAGCAGCTTTTTGTCTGGGGCCAACGTCCTGACTTTC
-	TRBV29-1	-	TRBJ2-3	CSLSQESGTQYF	TGCAGCCTCAGTCAGGAAAGCGGTACGCAGTATTTT
-	TRBV29-1	-	TRBJ1-1	CSVVPGLTEAFF	TGCAGCGTTGTGCCGGGCCTCACTGAAGCTTTCTTT
-	TRBV18	-	TRBJ2-5	CASSRLAQETQYF	TGTGCCAGCTCACGCCTAGCCCAAGAGACCCAGTACTTC
-	TRBV18	few	TRBJ2-1	CASSPPGSSDNEQFF	TGTGCCAGCTCACCACCCGGCAGCTCCGACAATGAGCAGTTCTTC
-	TRBV27	few	TRBJ1-1	CASSLYRNTEAFF	TGTGCCAGCAGTTTATACAGGAACACTGAAGCTTTCTTT
-	TRBV29-1	-	TRBJ2-6	CSVETLGVLTF	TGCAGCGTTGAGACTTTGGGCGTCCTGACTTTC
-	TRBV5-4	-	TRBJ1-6	CASSLAVGLASPLHF	TGTGCCAGCAGCTTGGCCGTCGGCTTAGCTTCACCCCTCCACTTT
-	TRBV7-9	few	TRBJ2-5	CASRPLGGGETQYF	TGTGCCAGCAGACCCCTCGGGGGTGGAGAGACCCAGTACTTC
-	TRBV18	-	TRBJ1-2	CASSLSPDTNYGYTF	TGTGCCAGCTCACTCTCCCCGGATACAAACTATGGCTACACCTTC
-	TRBV13	few	TRBJ2-5	CASSRRGPQETQYF	TGTGCCAGCAGCCGCAGGGGTCCCCAAGAGACCCAGTACTTC
TRBD2	TRBV9	-	TRBJ2-3	CASSVVAGVTDTQYF	TGTGCCAGCAGCGTAGTAGCGGGGGTCACAGATACGCAGTATTTT
-	TRBV18	-	TRBJ2-1	CASFGQEGIYNEQFF	TGTGCCAGCTTTGGGCAGGAAGGGATATACAATGAGCAGTTCTTC
-	TRBV9	-	TRBJ2-3	CASSPTQDFTDTQYF	TGTGCCAGCAGCCCAACCCAGGACTTCACAGATACGCAGTATTTT
TRBD1	TRBV5-4	-	TRBJ2-7	CASSTRQGEQYF	TGTGCCAGCAGCACAAGACAGGGCGAGCAGTACTTC
TRBD1	TRBV29-1	-	TRBJ2-6	CSALQGAGANVLTF	TGCAGCGCCCTACAGGGGGCTGGGGCCAACGTCCTGACTTTC
TRBD1	TRBV30	few	TRBJ2-1	CAWKGQGTANEQFF	TGTGCCTGGAAGGGACAGGGCACGGCCAATGAGCAGTTCTTC
-	TRBV5-1	-	TRBJ2-3	CASSLEKETDTQYF	TGCGCCAGCAGCTTGGAAAAAGAGACAGATACGCAGTATTTT
-	TRBV6-5	-	TRBJ2-4	CATKTQGLAKNIQYF	TGTGCCACCAAAACGCAGGGCCTAGCCAAAAACATTCAGTACTTC
-	TRBV9	-	TRBJ2-3	CASSVRHLTDTQYF	TGTGCCAGCAGCGTGAGGCACCTAACAGATACGCAGTATTTT
-	TRBV9	once	TRBJ2-1	CASSVGGGARGEQFF	TGTGCCAGCAGCGTAGGTGGAGGGGCCAGGGGTGAGCAGTTCTTC
-	TRBV28	-	TRBJ2-3	CASTMGGAHDTQYF	TGTGCCAGCACCATGGGTGGGGCCCACGATACGCAGTATTTT
-	TRBV29-1	-	TRBJ1-3	CSVVGLGGNTIYF	TGCAGCGTTGTAGGGCTCGGTGGAAACACCATATATTTT
-	TRBV9	-	TRBJ2-1	CASSVEPGDEQFF	TGTGCCAGCAGCGTAGAACCGGGGGATGAGCAGTTCTTC
-	TRBV30	few	TRBJ2-2	CAWSVPKTAAGELFF	TGTGCCTGGAGTGTACCTAAGACCGCGGCCGGGGAGCTGTTTTTT
-	TRBV5-1	-	TRBJ2-5	CASSLQGALETQYF	TGCGCCAGCAGCCTCCAGGGAGCGTTAGAGACCCAGTACTTC
-	TRBV11-2	few	TRBJ2-5	CASSRNLQETQYF	TGTGCCAGCAGCCGCAATCTCCAAGAGACCCAGTACTTC
TRBD1	TRBV7-9	-	TRBJ2-7	CASSSGQVSSYEQYF	TGTGCCAGCAGCTCCGGACAGGTCAGCTCCTACGAGCAGTACTTC
-	TRBV16	-	TRBJ2-6	CASKIVSGANVLTF	TGTGCCAGCAAAATAGTCTCTGGGGCCAACGTCCTGACTTTC
-	TRBV5-1	-	TRBJ1-2	CASSLEGTKSGYTF	TGCGCCAGCAGCTTGGAGGGTACCAAAAGCGGCTACACCTTC
-	TRBV5-4	-	TRBJ2-3	CASSLAGAGDTQYF	TGTGCCAGCAGCTTAGCTGGGGCGGGAGATACGCAGTATTTT
TRBD2	TRBV4-3	-	TRBJ2-1	CASSQVTGTSGNNEQFF	TGCGCCAGCAGCCAAGTGACCGGGACTAGCGGGAACAATGAGCAGTTCTTC